This T cell receptor beta chain was retrieved from a study of T cell repertoires in cytomegalovirus infection. Study as a whole: Matching HLA type, along with CMV infection, was indicated by public TCR beta signatures.

There are many counts of this clonotype. As yet, its antigen is unknown. Overall study findings and caveats: Dominating the ex vivo response were TCR beta clonotypes that were CMV-specific and HLA-C-restricted. Cumulative frequency of public TCR beta families picked out carriers of CMV plus the relevant HLA.

TCRdb itself ran the reads through MiXCR, one entry per CDR3 protein. The data contain 450,000 to 600,000 distinct CDR3 sequences, around 11% of them singletons. Germline CDR1 is LNHDA and CDR2 is SQIVND (reference sequence). The CDR3 consists of 15 residues. Trimming removed 7 bases at V and 3 bases at J, with 15 bases between. Sequenced: PBMCs. The genes are TRBV19 and TRBJ1-4; TRBD1 is a possible D gene (5 bases). The TCR comes from a human donor in good health (CMV status not recorded). Some clones in this sample may be carry-over from other donors' samples. CDR3 sequence reads: CASNNRGSPNEKLFF. CDR3 bases: TGTGCCAGTAACAATCGGGGGTCACCTAATGAAAAACTGTTTTTT. The whole variable domain, remainder taken from reference TRBV19 and TRBJ1-4, is DGGITQSPKYLFRKEGQNVTLSCEQNLNHDAMYWYRQDPGQGLRLIYYSQIVNDFQKGDIAEGYSVSREKKESFPLTVTSAQKNPTAFYLCASNNRGSPNEKLFFGSGTQLSVL.